The 7 T cell receptor beta chains below come from one sample, sequenced in a study of CD8+ T cells in alopecia areata. Sequencing used cDNA as its template, made by extracting RNA and reverse transcribing it. Sequencing used immunoSEQ multiplex PCR; TCRdb keeps in-frame clones, though not all of them. The sample shows roughly 180,000 clones, about 47% of them seen only once. Treatment defined: oral pan-JAK inhibitor, 5-10 mg twice daily. Sequenced material: CD8+ T cells sorted from blood, taken at week 52, from a patient treated with tofacitinib. The receptors originated from a human donor with alopecia areata.

This clone turned up a few times. V usage is TRBV27 and J usage is TRBJ2-7, with D hard to call. Germline V CDR1 and CDR2: MNHEY, SMNVEV (reference sequence). This CDR3 is 16 amino acids long. The V end was cut by 3 bases, the J end by 5 bases, with 20 bases between. The CDR3, as DNA: TGTGCCAGCAGTTTCTCGCCCGGATCCGCTCAGCACGAGCAGTACTTC. Amino acids: CASSFSPGSAQHEQYF.

This clone came up a few times. The rearrangement uses TRBV10-3 and TRBJ1-5; possible D gene TRBD1, 5 bases. The CDR3 extends over 17 amino acids. Trimming stripped 0 bases from V and 0 bases from J, with 12 bases between. CDR1 ENHRY and CDR2 SYGVKD come from the germline V gene. The CDR3 spells CAISESTTVNSNQPQHF. The CDR3 DNA reads as TGTGCCATCAGTGAGTCGACGACAGTCAATAGCAATCAGCCCCAGCATTTT.

In this sample, this clone turned up a few times. This chain joins TRBV10-3 and TRBJ2-7; D unresolved. Germline CDR1 is ENHRY and CDR2 is SYGVKD. The CDR3 contains 12 residues. With 2 bases removed from V and 5 bases from J, the gap between germline ends came to 7 bases. Written as DNA, the CDR3 is TGTGCCATCAGTGAGAATGGGGACGAGCAGTACTTC. Protein product: CAISENGDEQYF.

V usage is TRBV6-5 and J usage is TRBJ2-5, with 7 nucleotides matching TRBD1. The CDR3 runs 15 residues. Trimming cost V 2 bases and J 5 bases; bases outside gene matches: 8. Germline loops: CDR1 MNHEY, CDR2 SVGAGI. The CDR3 reads CASSYGTGVVETQYF. In nucleotides, the CDR3 is TGTGCCAGCAGTTACGGCACAGGGGTAGTGGAGACCCAGTACTTC.

As DNA, the CDR3 is TGTGCCAGCAGCCAAACCGGGACTAGCGGGGGAATCCATGAGCAGTTCTTC. It translates to CASSQTGTSGGIHEQFF. The chain couples TRBV4-2 to TRBJ2-1, with 14 bases identical to TRBD2. The V gene end was trimmed by 2 bases and the J gene end by 8 bases; junction bases not matched to a gene: 8. The germline gives CDR1 LGHNA, CDR2 YNFKEQ. The CDR3 is made up of 17 amino acids.

The chain employs TRBV29-1 and TRBJ1-1; D is ambiguous. Per the germline V gene, CDR1 is SQVTM and CDR2 is ANQGSEA. CDR3 size: 11 residues. V was shortened by 3 bases and J by 0 bases, with 2 bases between the two germline ends. The CDR3 reads CSVELNTEAFF. The CDR3 nucleotides are TGCAGCGTTGAGTTGAACACTGAAGCTTTCTTT.

The CDR3 coding sequence is TGCGCCAGCAGCTCGGACAATTACAATGAGCAGTTCTTC. This translates into CASSSDNYNEQFF. This chain joins TRBV5-1 and TRBJ2-1, with a possible D match to TRBD1 (5 bases). Trimming pared 3 bases from V and 4 bases from J, leaving 8 bases between. CDR3 size: 13 residues. CDR1 SGHRS and CDR2 YFSETQ come from the germline V gene.